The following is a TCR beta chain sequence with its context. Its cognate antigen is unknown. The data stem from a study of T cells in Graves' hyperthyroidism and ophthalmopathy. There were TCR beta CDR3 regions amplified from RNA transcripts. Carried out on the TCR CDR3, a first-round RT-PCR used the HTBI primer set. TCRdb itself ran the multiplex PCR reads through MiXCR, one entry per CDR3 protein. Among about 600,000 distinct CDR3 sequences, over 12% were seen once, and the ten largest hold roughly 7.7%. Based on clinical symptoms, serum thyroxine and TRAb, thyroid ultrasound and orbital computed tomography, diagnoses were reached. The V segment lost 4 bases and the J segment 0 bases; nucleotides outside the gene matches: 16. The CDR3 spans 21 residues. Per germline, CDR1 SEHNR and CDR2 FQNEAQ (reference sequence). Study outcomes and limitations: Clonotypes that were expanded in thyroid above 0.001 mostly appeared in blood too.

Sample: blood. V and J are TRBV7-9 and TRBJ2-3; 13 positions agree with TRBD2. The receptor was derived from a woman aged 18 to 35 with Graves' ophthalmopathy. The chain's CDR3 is CASSSLFGLAGVPGSTDTQYF. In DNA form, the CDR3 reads TGTGCCAGCAGCTCCCTTTTTGGACTAGCGGGAGTTCCGGGGAGCACAGATACGCAGTATTTT.